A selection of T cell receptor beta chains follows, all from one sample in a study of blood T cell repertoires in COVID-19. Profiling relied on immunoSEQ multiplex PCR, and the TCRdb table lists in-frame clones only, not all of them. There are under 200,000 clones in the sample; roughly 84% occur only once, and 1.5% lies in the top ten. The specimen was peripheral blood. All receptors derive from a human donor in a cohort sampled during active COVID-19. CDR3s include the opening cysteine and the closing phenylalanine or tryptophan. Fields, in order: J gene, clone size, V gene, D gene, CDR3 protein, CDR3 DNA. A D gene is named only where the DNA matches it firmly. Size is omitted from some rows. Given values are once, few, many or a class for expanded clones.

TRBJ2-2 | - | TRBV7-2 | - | CASSLAQLPRGGELFF | TGTGCCAGCAGCTTAGCCCAGCTTCCCCGGGGCGGGGAGCTGTTTTTT
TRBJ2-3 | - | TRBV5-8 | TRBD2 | CASSLGLAGDPDTQYF | TGTGCCAGCAGCTTAGGACTAGCGGGAGACCCAGATACGCAGTATTTT
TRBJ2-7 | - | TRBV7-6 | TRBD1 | CASSLDRGPLYF | TGTGCCAGCAGCTTGGACAGGGGGCCGCTGTACTTC
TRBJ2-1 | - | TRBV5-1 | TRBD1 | CASSLGGTVAYNEQFF | TGCGCCAGCAGCTTGGGTGGGACAGTTGCCTACAATGAGCAGTTCTTC
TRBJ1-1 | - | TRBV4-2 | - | CASSQDMETEAFF | TGTGCCAGCAGCCAAGATATGGAGACTGAAGCTTTCTTT
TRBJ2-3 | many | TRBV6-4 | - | CASGEQGSTDTQYF | TGTGCCAGCGGGGAGCAGGGGAGCACAGATACGCAGTATTTT
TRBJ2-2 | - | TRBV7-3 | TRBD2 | CASSRSPPPRGDTGELFF | TGTGCCAGCAGCCGTAGCCCGCCACCCCGGGGGGACACCGGGGAGCTGTTTTTT
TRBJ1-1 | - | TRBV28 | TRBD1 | CASSLRQGRMNTEAFF | TGTGCCAGCAGCCTACGACAGGGTCGGATGAACACTGAAGCTTTCTTT
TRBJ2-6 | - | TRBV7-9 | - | CASSLAPVRSGANVLTF | TGTGCCAGCAGCTTAGCGCCAGTCCGCTCTGGGGCCAACGTCCTGACTTTC
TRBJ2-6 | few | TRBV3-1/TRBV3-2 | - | CASSHWASGANVLTF | TGTGCCAGCAGCCATTGGGCCTCTGGGGCCAACGTCCTGACTTTC
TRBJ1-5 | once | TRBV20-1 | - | CSASAGQPQHF | TGCAGTGCTAGCGCAGGACAGCCCCAGCATTTT
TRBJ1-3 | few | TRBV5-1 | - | CASSLLGASGNTIYF | TGCGCCAGCAGCTTGCTGGGGGCATCTGGAAACACCATATATTTT
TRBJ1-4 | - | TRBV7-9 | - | CASSLDLQSINEKLFF | TGTGCCAGCAGCTTAGATTTACAGTCGATTAATGAAAAACTGTTTTTT
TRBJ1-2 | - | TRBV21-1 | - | CASRVKPGVGGGYTF | TGTGCCAGCAGAGTGAAGCCGGGAGTAGGAGGTGGCTACACCTTC
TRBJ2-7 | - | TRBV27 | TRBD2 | CASSPLAGDSYEQYF | TGTGCCAGCAGCCCCCTAGCGGGGGATTCCTACGAGCAGTACTTC
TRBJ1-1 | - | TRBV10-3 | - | CAISETQANTEAFF | TGTGCCATCAGTGAGACACAGGCGAACACTGAAGCTTTCTTT
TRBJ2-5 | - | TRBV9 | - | CASSPLSGETQYF | TGTGCCAGCAGCCCCCTTAGCGGAGAGACCCAGTACTTC
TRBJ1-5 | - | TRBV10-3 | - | CAISDLTGGSNQPQHF | TGTGCCATCAGTGACCTGACAGGTGGGAGCAATCAGCCCCAGCATTTT
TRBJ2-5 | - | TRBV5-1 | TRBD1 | CASSLGSTGTVFETQYF | TGCGCCAGCAGCTTGGGTTCGACGGGGACAGTCTTTGAGACCCAGTACTTC
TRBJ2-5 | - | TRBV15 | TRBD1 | CATSRPGGLETQYF | TGTGCCACCAGCAGACCAGGGGGTTTGGAGACCCAGTACTTC
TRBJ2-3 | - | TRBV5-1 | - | CASSEDGGLYDTQYF | TGCGCCAGCAGCGAGGACGGGGGATTATATGATACGCAGTATTTT
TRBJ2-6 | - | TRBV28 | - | CASSFRLSGANVLTF | TGTGCCAGCAGTTTCAGGCTCTCTGGGGCCAACGTCCTGACTTTC
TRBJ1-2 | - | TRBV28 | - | CASSTAGVGGWDGYTF | TGTGCCAGCAGTACCGCCGGGGTCGGGGGTTGGGATGGCTACACCTTC
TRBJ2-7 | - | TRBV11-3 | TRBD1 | CASSLTGAHSYEQYF | TGTGCCAGCAGCTTAACAGGGGCGCACTCCTACGAGCAGTACTTC
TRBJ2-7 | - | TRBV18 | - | CASSLGTSYEQYF | TGTGCCAGCTCACTCGGGACATCCTACGAGCAGTACTTC
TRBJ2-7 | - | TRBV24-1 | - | CATSDGGLVSYEQYF | TGTGCCACCAGTGATGGAGGTCTGGTCTCCTACGAGCAGTACTTC
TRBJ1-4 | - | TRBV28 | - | CASSTLEKLFF | TGTGCCAGCAGCACCCTAGAAAAACTGTTTTTT
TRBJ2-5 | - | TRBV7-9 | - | CASSWASQETQYF | TGTGCCAGCAGCTGGGCAAGCCAAGAGACCCAGTACTTC
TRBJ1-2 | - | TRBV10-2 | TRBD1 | CASSEQGAGYTF | TGCGCCAGCAGTGAACAGGGGGCAGGCTACACCTTC
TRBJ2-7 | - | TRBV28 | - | CASSPTDYEQYF | TGTGCCAGCAGTCCGACAGACTACGAGCAGTACTTC
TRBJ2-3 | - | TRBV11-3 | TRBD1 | CASSSGTESTDTQYF | TGTGCCAGCAGCTCGGGGACAGAGAGCACAGATACGCAGTATTTT
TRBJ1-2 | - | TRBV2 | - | CASSPTVSNYGYTF | TGTGCCAGCAGCCCGACAGTTTCTAACTATGGCTACACCTTC
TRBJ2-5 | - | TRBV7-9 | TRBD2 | CASSLGGGSETQYF | TGTGCCAGCAGCTTAGGCGGGGGGAGCGAGACCCAGTACTTC
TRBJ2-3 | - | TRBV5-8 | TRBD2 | CASSLGLAGGDPTDTQYF | TGTGCCAGCAGCTTGGGACTAGCGGGGGGCGACCCCACAGATACGCAGTATTTT
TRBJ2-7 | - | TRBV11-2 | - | CASSHRGTPYEQYF | TGTGCCAGCAGCCATCGGGGGACCCCCTACGAGCAGTACTTC